This passage covers 14 T cell receptor beta chains from one sample sequenced in a study of cytomegalovirus exposure and HLA in healthy donors. The protocol was immunoSEQ multiplex PCR, while the TCRdb copy is restricted to in-frame clones and leaves out a portion. The sample lists more than 250,000 clones, around 87% seen once, with over 1% in the top ten. The sequencing sample was made of PBMCs. The receptors come from a woman between 25 and 40 years old in good health and CMV-seropositive.

The V gene is TRBV11-1, the J gene TRBJ1-2; the D gene is possibly TRBD1 (5 bases). V was pared by 4 bases and J by 7 bases, with 10 bases between. The CDR3 runs to 12 residues. The germline V gene encodes CDR1 SGHAT and CDR2 FQDESV (reference sequence). CDR3 in amino acids: CASSSGNAGYTF. CDR3 nucleotide sequence: TGTGCCAGCAGCTCAGGGAACGCTGGCTACACCTTC.

The chain employs TRBV27 and TRBJ2-1; D gene unclear. The CDR3 is 13 amino acids. Per the germline V gene, CDR1 is MNHEY and CDR2 is SMNVEV (reference sequence). V lost 3 bases, J lost 9 bases, and 12 bases lay in between. The CDR3 DNA reads as TGTGCCAGCAGTTTTGGTCATTGGGGTGAGCAGTTCTTC. Amino acids: CASSFGHWGEQFF.

Only one count was recorded for this clone. V gene TRBV27 combines with J gene TRBJ2-7; the match to TRBD1 covers 7 bases. Per germline, CDR1 MNHEY and CDR2 SMNVEV (reference sequence). V was clipped by 2 bases and J by 5 bases; unmatched bases: 9. This CDR3 is built from 15 residues. CDR3 nucleotides: TGTGCCAGCAGTTTAACGGGACAGACCCCGAACGAGCAGTACTTC. The encoded protein is CASSLTGQTPNEQYF.

The rearrangement uses TRBV28 and TRBJ2-7; 7 bases line up with TRBD2. Trimming removed 6 bases from V and 6 bases from J; junction bases left unmatched: 8. The germline V gene encodes CDR1 MDHEN and CDR2 SYDVKM. This CDR3 is built from 13 residues. The CDR3: CASRTPGGGEQYF. The CDR3 region has the DNA TGTGCCAGCAGGACGCCGGGGGGAGGCGAGCAGTACTTC.

The chain combines TRBV5-6 with TRBJ1-2, with D possibly matching TRBD1 (5 bases). Trimming cost V 2 bases and J 0 bases, with 11 bases left between them. Germline lookup yields CDR1 SGHDT and CDR2 YYEEEE. CDR3 size: 15 residues. This CDR3 is CASSLRTSTNYGYTF. DNA of the CDR3: TGTGCCAGCAGCTTAAGGACATCGACTAACTATGGCTACACCTTC.

This rearrangement joins TRBV7-6 to TRBJ2-1, with no clear D. This CDR3 spans 14 amino acids. V was clipped by 5 bases and J by 2 bases, with 10 bases between them. Germline V gene lookup returns CDR1 SGHVS and CDR2 FNYEAQ. DNA for the CDR3: TGTGCCAGCAGCCCCGCTGGGACCTACAATGAGCAGTTCTTC. Its translation: CASSPAGTYNEQFF.

V is TRBV27 and J is TRBJ2-7; D uncertain. This CDR3 spans 15 amino acids. Germline V gene sequence: CDR1 MNHEY, CDR2 SMNVEV (reference sequence). The V and J ends lost 3 bases and 0 bases respectively, with 12 bases between them. CDR3 sequence: CASSFNRTYSYEQYF. In nucleotides, the CDR3 is TGTGCCAGCAGTTTCAACAGAACCTACTCCTACGAGCAGTACTTC.

The chain is built from TRBV19 and TRBJ2-7; 10 bases align to TRBD1. Germline-derived CDR1 and CDR2 are LNHDA and SQIVND (reference sequence). Unmatched junction bases numbered 4, after V lost 3 bases and J lost 8 bases. This CDR3 contains 13 residues. The CDR3 protein is CASSMRGQGQQYF. CDR3 nucleotides: TGTGCCAGTAGTATGAGGGGACAGGGGCAGCAGTACTTC.

The V gene is TRBV6-5, the J gene TRBJ2-1; D might be TRBD2 (6 bases). The CDR3 consists of 14 residues. Trimming cost V 6 bases and J 8 bases, with 17 bases left between them. Germline CDR1 and CDR2: MNHEY and SVGAGI. CDR3: CASSSLVGEDEQFF. CDR3 nucleotide sequence: TGTGCCAGCAGCTCCCTGGTAGGGGAGGATGAGCAGTTCTTC.

V gene TRBV5-1 combines with J gene TRBJ1-1; the match to TRBD1 covers 10 bases. The germline V gene has CDR1 SGHRS and CDR2 YFSETQ. After removal of 2 bases from V and 3 bases from J, the junction contained 4 bases not matched to a gene. This CDR3 has 15 amino acids. In nucleotides, the CDR3 is TGCGCCAGCAGCTTCGGGACAGGGGCCGACACTGAAGCTTTCTTT. It codes for CASSFGTGADTEAFF. Full variable domain (outside the CDR3, taken from reference TRBV5-1 and TRBJ1-1): KAGVTQTPRYLIKTRGQQVTLSCSPISGHRSVSWYQQTPGQGLQFLFEYFSETQRNKGNFPGRFSGRQFSNSRSEMNVSTLELGDSALYLCASSFGTGADTEAFFGQGTRLTVV.

V is TRBV30 and J is TRBJ1-1; a weak D match, TRBD1 (5 bases). There are 12 residues in the CDR3. Trimming removed 3 bases at V and 12 bases at J, with 17 bases between. Germline lookup yields CDR1 GTSNPN and CDR2 SVGIG (reference sequence). The CDR3 loop reads CAWSPSVGGSFF. CDR3 DNA sequence: TGTGCCTGGAGCCCCTCGGTTGGGGGTTCTTTCTTT.

J is TRBJ2-7 and V is TRBV9, with 10 bases fitting TRBD2. The length of the CDR3 is 14 residues. The V gene's germline CDR1 is SGDLS and CDR2 YYNGEE. After removal of 0 bases from V and 4 bases from J, the junction contained 1 base not matched to a gene. Here the CDR3 DNA reads TGTGCCAGCAGCGTAGAAGCGGGGGGGTACGAGCAGTACTTC. It specifies CASSVEAGGYEQYF.

The J gene is TRBJ2-7, the V gene TRBV6-1, with D perhaps matching TRBD2 (6 bases). This CDR3 is 14 amino acids long. Trimming removed 7 bases at V and 7 bases at J, with 20 bases between. Germline V gene data show CDR1 as MNHNS and CDR2 as SASEGT. This CDR3 is CASIGRGRGDEQYF. The CDR3 coding sequence is TGTGCCAGCATAGGGCGGGGACGCGGCGATGAGCAGTACTTC.

DNA of the CDR3: TGCAGCGTAGGGGGGTCGAGGGACGGCTCTGGAAACACCATATATTTT. Translation: CSVGGSRDGSGNTIYF. This chain links TRBV29-1 with TRBJ1-3; TRBD1 is a possible D gene (6 bases). This CDR3 is built from 16 residues. V was pared by 6 bases and J by 0 bases, with 18 bases between. Germline V gene sequence: CDR1 SQVTM, CDR2 ANQGSEA.